Many counts were recorded for the clone carrying this T cell receptor (beta chain). Its antigen is unidentified. This specimen belongs to a study of response to subunit inactivated influenza vaccine. TCRdb reprocessed the RT-PCR reads with MiXCR, giving one entry per CDR3 protein. The data contain 530,000 or so distinct CDR3 sequences, around 13% of them singletons. Study observations and caveats: The authors proposed limited new T cell recruitment per seasonal influenza vaccination.

The CDR3 sequence is 15 residues long. Per the germline V gene, CDR1 is SGHTA and CDR2 is FQGNSA. V lost 5 bases, J lost 0 bases, and 11 bases lay in between. This clonotype originated in a man between 45 and 60 years old who received an inactivated influenza vaccine. The chain joins TRBV7-2 to TRBJ1-3, with D unresolved. Sequenced here: PBMCs from blood, sampled roughly 13 days after vaccination. The CDR3 region has the DNA TGTGCCAGCAGCCCGGACTTTCACTCTGGAAACACCATATATTTT. Its protein product is CASSPDFHSGNTIYF.